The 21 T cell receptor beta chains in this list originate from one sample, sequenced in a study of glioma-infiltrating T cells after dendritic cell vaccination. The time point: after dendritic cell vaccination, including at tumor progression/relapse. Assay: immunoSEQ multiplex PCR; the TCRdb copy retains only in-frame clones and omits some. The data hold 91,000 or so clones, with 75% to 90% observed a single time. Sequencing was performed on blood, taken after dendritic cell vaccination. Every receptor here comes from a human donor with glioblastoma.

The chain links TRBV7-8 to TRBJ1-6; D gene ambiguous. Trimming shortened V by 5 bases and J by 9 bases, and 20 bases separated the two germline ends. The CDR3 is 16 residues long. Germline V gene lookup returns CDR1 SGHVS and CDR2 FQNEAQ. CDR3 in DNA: TGTGCCAGCAGCCCATTACTGGCAGGTGGAAGTTCACCCCTCCACTTT. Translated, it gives CASSPLLAGGSSPLHF.

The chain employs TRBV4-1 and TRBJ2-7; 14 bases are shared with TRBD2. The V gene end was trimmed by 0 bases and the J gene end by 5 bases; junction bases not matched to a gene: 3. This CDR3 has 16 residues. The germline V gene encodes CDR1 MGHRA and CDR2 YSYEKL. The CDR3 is CASSQEGTSGGHEQYF. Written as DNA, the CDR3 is TGCGCCAGCAGCCAAGAAGGGACTAGCGGGGGCCACGAGCAGTACTTC.

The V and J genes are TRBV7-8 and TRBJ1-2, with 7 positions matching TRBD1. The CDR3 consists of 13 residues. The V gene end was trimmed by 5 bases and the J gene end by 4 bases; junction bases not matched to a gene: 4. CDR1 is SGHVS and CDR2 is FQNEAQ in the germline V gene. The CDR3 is CASSLDRAYGYTF. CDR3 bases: TGTGCCAGCAGCCTAGACAGGGCCTATGGCTACACCTTC.

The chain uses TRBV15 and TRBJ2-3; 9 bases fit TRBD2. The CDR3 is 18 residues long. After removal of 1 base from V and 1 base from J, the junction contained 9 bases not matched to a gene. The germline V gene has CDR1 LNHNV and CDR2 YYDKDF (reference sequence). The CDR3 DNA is TGTGCCACCAGCAGAGGGCCCTTAGCGGGGGAGGGCACAGATACGCAGTATTTT. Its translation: CATSRGPLAGEGTDTQYF.

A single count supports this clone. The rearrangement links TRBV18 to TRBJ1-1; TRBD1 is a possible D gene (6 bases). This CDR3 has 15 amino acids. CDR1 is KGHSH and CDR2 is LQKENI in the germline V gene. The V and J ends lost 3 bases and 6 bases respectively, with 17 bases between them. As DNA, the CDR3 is TGTGCCAGCTCACCCGGCCGCGGCAGACAGGCTGAAGCTTTCTTT. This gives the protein CASSPGRGRQAEAFF.

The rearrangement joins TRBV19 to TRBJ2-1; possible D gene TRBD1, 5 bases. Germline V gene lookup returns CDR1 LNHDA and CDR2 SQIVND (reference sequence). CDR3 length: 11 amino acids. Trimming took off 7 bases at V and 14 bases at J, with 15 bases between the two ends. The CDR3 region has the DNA TGTGCCAGTACCCATGGGGCCTTAGAGTTCTTC. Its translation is CASTHGALEFF.

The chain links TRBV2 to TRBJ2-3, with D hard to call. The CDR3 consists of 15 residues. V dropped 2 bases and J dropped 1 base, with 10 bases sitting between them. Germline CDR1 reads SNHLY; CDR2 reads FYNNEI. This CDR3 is CASSEYGTRTDTQYF. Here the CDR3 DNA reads TGTGCCAGCAGTGAATATGGCACCCGCACAGATACGCAGTATTTT.

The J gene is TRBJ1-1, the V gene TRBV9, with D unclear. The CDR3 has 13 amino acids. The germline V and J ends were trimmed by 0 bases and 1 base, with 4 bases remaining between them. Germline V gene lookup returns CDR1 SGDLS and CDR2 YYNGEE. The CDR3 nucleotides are TGTGCCAGCAGCGTAGCACAGAACACTGAAGCTTTCTTT. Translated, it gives CASSVAQNTEAFF.

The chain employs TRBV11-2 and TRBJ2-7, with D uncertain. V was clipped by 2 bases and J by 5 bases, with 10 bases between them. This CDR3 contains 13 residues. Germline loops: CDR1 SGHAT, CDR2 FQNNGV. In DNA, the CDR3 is TGTGCCAGCAGCTTACCCCTACTCGACGAGCAGTACTTC. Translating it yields CASSLPLLDEQYF.

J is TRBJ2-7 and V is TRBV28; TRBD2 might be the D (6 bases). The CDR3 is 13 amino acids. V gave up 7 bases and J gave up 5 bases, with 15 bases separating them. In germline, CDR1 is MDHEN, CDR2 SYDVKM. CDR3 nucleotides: TGTGCCAGCAACTCGGGGGTGTTCGACGAGCAGTACTTC. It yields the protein CASNSGVFDEQYF.

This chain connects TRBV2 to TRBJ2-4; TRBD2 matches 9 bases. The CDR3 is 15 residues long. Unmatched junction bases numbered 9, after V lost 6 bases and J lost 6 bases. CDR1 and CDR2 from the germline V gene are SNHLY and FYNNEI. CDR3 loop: CASRAWERGVNIQYF. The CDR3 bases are TGTGCCAGCAGAGCTTGGGAGCGGGGGGTAAACATTCAGTACTTC.

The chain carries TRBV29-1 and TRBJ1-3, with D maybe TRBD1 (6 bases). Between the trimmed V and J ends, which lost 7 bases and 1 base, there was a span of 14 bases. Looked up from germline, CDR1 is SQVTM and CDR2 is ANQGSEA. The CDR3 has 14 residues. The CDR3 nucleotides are TGCAGCGCTCTAGGGGGGGCTTCTGGAAACACCATATATTTT. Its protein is CSALGGASGNTIYF. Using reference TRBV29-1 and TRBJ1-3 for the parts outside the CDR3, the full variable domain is SAVISQKPSRDICQRGTSLTIQCQVDSQVTMMFWYRQQPGQSLTLIATANQGSEATYESGFVIDKFPISRPNLTFSTLTVSNMSPEDSSIYLCSALGGASGNTIYFGEGSWLTVV.

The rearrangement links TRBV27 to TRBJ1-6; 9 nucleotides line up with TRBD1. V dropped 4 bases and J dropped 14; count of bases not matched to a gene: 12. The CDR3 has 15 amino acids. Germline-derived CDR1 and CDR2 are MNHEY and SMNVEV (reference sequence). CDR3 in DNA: TGTGCCAGCAGTTCACAGGGGGCTGGGGAGTCCTCCCTCCACTTT. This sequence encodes CASSSQGAGESSLHF.

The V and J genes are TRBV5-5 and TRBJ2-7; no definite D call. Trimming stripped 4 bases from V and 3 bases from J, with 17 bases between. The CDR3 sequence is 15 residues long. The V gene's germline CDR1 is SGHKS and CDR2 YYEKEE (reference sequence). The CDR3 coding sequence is TGTGCCAGCAGCCCAATTACTAACTTTAACTACGAGCAGTACTTC. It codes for CASSPITNFNYEQYF.

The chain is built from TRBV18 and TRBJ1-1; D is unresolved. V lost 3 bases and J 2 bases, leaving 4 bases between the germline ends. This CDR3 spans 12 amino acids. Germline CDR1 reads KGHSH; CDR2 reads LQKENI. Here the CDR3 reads CASSPPNTEAFF. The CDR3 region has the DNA TGTGCCAGCTCACCCCCAAACACTGAAGCTTTCTTT.

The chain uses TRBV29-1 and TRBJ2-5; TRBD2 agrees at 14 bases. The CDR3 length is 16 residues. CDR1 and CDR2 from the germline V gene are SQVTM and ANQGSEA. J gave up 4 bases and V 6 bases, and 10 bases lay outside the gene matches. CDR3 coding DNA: TGCAGCGTAAAGACTAGCGGGGGGGCCAAACGAGAGACCCAGTACTTC. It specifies CSVKTSGGAKRETQYF.

The CDR3 loop reads CASSERTGIDYNEQFF. For the CDR3, the DNA is TGCGCCAGCAGTGAACGAACAGGGATCGACTACAATGAGCAGTTCTTC. V and J are TRBV10-1 and TRBJ2-1; D perhaps matches TRBD1 (6 bases). CDR3 length: 16 residues. CDR1 is WNHNN and CDR2 is SYGVQD in the germline V gene (reference sequence). V dropped 3 bases and J dropped 3 bases, with 15 bases sitting between them.

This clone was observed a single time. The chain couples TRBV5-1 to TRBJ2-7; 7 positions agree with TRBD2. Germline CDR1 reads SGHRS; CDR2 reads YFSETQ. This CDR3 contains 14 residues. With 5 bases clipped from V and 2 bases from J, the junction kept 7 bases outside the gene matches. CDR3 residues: CASSAVGGTYEQYF. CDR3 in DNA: TGCGCCAGCAGTGCGGTCGGGGGGACCTACGAGCAGTACTTC.

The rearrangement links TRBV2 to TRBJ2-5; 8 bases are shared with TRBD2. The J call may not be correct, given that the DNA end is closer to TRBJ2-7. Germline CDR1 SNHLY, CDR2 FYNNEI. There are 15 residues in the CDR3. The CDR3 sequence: CASSGILAGDNEQYF. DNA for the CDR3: TGTGCCAGCAGTGGAATCCTAGCGGGTGATAACGAGCAGTACTTC.

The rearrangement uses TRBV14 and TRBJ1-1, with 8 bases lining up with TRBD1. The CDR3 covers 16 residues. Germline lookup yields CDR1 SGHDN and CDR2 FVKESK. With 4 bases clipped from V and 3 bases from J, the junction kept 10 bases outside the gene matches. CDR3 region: CASSLRTGLTHTEAFF. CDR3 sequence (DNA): TGTGCCAGCAGCCTAAGGACAGGGTTGACTCACACTGAAGCTTTCTTT.

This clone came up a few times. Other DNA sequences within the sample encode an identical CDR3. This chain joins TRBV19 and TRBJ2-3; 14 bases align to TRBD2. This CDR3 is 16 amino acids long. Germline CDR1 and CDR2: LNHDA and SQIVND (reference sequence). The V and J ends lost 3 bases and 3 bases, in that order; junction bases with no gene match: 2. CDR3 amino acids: CASSIGLAGGTDTQYF. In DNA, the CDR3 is TGTGCCAGTAGTATTGGACTAGCGGGGGGAACAGATACGCAGTATTTT.